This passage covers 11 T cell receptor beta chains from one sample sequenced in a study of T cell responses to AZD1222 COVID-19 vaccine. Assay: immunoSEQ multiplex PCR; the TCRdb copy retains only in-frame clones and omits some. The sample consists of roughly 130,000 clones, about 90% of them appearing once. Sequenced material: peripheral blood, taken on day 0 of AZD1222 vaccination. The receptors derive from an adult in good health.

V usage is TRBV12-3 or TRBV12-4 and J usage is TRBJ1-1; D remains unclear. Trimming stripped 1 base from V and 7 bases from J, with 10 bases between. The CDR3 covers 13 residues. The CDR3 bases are TGTGCCAGCAGTTTAGGAGGGTACAGTGAAGCTTTCTTT. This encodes CASSLGGYSEAFF.

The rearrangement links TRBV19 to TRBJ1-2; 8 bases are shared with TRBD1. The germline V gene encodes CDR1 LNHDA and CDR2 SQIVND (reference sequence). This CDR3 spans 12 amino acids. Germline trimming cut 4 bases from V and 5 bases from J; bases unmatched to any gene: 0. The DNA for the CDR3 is TGTGCCAGTAGTAGACAGGGGTATGGCTACACCTTC. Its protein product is CASSRQGYGYTF. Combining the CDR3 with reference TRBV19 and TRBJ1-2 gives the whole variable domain DGGITQSPKYLFRKEGQNVTLSCEQNLNHDAMYWYRQDPGQGLRLIYYSQIVNDFQKGDIAEGYSVSREKKESFPLTVTSAQKNPTAFYLCASSRQGYGYTFGSGTRLTVV.

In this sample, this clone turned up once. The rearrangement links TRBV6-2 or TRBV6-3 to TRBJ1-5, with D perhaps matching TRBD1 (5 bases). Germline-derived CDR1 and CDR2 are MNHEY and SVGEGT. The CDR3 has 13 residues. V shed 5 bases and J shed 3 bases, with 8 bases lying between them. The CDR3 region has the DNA TGTGCCAGCAGTGACGGGACCAATCAGCCCCAGCATTTT. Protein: CASSDGTNQPQHF.

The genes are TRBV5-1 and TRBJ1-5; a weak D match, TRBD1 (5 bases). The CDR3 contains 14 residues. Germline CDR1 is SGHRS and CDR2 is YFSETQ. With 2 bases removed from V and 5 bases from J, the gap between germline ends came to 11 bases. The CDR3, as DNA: TGCGCCAGCAGCTTAGGCTTGGGGGATCAGCCCCAGCATTTT. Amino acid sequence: CASSLGLGDQPQHF.

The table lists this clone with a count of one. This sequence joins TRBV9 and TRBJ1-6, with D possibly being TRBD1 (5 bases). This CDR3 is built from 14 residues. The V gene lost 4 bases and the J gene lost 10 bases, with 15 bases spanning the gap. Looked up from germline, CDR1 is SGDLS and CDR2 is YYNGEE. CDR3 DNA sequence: TGTGCCAGCAGCCCCCATTCGGGGCGCTCACCCCTCCACTTT. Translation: CASSPHSGRSPLHF.

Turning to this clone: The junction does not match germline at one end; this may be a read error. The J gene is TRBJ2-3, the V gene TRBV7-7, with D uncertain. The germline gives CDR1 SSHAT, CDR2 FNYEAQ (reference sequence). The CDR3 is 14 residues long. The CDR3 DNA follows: TGTGCTAGCAGCTTAGAATATGGGGCAGATACGCAGTATTTT. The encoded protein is CASSLEYGADTQYF.

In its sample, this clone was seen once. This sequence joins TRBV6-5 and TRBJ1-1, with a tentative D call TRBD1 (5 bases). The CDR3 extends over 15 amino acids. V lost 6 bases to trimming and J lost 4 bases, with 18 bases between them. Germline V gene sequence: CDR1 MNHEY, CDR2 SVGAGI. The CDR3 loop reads CASSQSGGVTTEAFF. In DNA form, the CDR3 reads TGTGCCAGCAGCCAATCCGGGGGAGTTACCACTGAAGCTTTCTTT.

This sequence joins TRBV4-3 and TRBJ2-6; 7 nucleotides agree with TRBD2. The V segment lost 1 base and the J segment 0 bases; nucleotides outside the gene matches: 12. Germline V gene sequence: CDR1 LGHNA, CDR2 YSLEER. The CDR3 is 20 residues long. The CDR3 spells CASSQAPVVAGRSGANVLTF. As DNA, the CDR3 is TGCGCCAGCAGCCAAGCCCCCGTAGTAGCGGGCCGCTCTGGGGCCAACGTCCTGACTTTC.

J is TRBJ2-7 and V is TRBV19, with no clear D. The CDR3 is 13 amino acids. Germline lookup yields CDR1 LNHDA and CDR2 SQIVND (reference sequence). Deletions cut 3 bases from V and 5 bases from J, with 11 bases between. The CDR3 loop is CASSIGLVNEQYF. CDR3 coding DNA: TGTGCCAGTAGTATTGGGTTGGTGAACGAGCAGTACTTC.

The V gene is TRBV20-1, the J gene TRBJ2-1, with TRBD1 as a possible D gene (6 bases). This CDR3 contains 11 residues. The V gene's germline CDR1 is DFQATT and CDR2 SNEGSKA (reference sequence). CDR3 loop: CNTGTYNEQFF. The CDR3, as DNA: TGCAACACAGGGACCTACAATGAGCAGTTCTTC.

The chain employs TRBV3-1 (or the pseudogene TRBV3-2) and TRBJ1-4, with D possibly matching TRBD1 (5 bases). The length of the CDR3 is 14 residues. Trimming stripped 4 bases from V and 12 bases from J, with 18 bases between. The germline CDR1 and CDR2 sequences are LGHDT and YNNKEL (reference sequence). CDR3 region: CASSLQGSSRELFF. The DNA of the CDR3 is TGTGCCAGCAGCCTTCAGGGATCGTCCAGAGAACTGTTTTTT.